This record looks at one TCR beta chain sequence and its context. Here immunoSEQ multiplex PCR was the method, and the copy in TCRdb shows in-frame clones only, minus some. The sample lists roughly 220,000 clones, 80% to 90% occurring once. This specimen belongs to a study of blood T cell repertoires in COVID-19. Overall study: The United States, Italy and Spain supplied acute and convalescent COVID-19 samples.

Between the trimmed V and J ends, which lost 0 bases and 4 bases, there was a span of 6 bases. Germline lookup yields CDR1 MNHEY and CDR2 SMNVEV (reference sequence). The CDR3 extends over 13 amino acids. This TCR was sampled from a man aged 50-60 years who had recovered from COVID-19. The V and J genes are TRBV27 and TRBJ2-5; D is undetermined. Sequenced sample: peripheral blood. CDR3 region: CASSLSLRETQYF. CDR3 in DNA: TGTGCCAGCAGTTTATCCCTCCGAGAGACCCAGTACTTC.